This T cell receptor beta chain was sequenced in a study of technical replicates of blood from a handful of donors. This table comes from immunoSEQ multiplex PCR, and its TCRdb copy is limited to in-frame clones, with some not included. The table has 53,000 or so clones, 93% seen once. The ends were cut back, 5 bases at V and 2 bases at J, with 15 bases in the middle. Germline CDR1 and CDR2: SGHAT and FQNNGV. The CDR3 is made up of 15 amino acids. This clone was observed once. The sequencing sample was made of PBMCs. The TCR sequence derives from a human donor in good health. Some clones in this sample may be carry-over from other donors' samples. The chain combines TRBV11-2 with TRBJ1-2; tentative D call: TRBD1 (6 bases). CDR3 region: CASSEGGGANYGYTF. As DNA, the CDR3 is TGTGCCAGCAGCGAGGGTGGGGGGGCGAACTATGGCTACACCTTC.